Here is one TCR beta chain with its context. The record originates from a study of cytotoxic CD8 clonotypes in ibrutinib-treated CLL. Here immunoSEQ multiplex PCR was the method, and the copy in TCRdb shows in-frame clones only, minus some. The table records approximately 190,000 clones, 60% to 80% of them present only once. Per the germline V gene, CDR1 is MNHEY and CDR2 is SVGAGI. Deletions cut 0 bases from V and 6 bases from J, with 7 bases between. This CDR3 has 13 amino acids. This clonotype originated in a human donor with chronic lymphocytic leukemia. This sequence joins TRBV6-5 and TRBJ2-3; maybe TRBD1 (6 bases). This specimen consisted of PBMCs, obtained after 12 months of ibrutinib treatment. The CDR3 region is CASSYSQGDTQYF. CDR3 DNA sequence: TGTGCCAGCAGTTACTCCCAGGGGGATACGCAGTATTTT.